The T cell receptor beta chain described here comes from a study of shared clonotypes between healthy human individuals. Study-level results: Across subsets, estimated richness was generally greater for naive than for memory populations.

On this clone: Its antigen is not identified.

Naive CD8 populations comprised CD45RO-negative cells positively selected for CCR7, excluding terminally differentiated effector memory CD45RA+ cells. The CDR3 consists of 16 residues. Germline-derived CDR1 and CDR2 are SGDLS and YYNGEE. The V end was cut by 1 base, the J end by 7 bases, with 21 bases between. The assay was immunoSEQ multiplex PCR, and TCRdb's table has in-frame clones only and misses some. In the table there are roughly 2.1 million clones, about 93% of which are singletons. The chain has TRBV9 and TRBJ2-7; TRBD2 might be the D (5 bases). The sequence came from a man aged 18 to 35 in good health. Some clones in this sample may be carry-over from other donors' samples. Sequenced: naive CD8+ T cells from PBMCs. DNA for the CDR3: TGTGCCAGCAGCGTATCGCCCGTGGGAGTCCGATGGGAGCAGTACTTC. Translation gives CASSVSPVGVRWEQYF.